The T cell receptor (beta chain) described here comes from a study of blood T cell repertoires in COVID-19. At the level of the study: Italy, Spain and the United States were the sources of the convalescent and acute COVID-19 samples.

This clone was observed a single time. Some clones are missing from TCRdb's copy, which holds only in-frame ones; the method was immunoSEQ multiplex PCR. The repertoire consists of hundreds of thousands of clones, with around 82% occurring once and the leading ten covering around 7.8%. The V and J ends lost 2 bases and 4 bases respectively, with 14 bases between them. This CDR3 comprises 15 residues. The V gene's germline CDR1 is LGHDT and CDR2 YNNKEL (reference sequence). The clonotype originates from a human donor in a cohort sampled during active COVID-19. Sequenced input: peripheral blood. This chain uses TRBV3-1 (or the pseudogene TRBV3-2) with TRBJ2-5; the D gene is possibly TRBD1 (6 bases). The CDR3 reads CASSQSGTQRETQYF. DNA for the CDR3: TGTGCCAGCAGCCAATCCGGGACACAAAGAGAGACCCAGTACTTC.